This TCR beta chain comes out of a study of blood T cells in healthy people across ages. The second PCR ran about 6 to 12 cycles with a sample-barcoded 5' primer and J-beta primers. One entry per CDR3 protein results from TCRdb running MiXCR on the 5' RACE reads. Among 1.2 million to 1.5 million distinct CDR3 sequences, 42% were seen once, and the ten largest hold roughly 8.2%. The length of the CDR3 is 18 residues. The germline CDR1 and CDR2 sequences are MNHNS and SASEGT. The V gene lost 6 bases and the J gene lost 9 bases, with 27 bases spanning the gap. The rearrangement links TRBV6-1 to TRBJ1-6; a weak D match, TRBD1 (6 bases). This receptor was taken from a woman between 18 and 29 years old in good health. Sequencing input: blood. DNA of the CDR3: TGTGCCAGCAGCCAAACCCCGAAGGGGGGGCTTGCAGGTTCACCCCTCCACTTT. It translates to CASSQTPKGGLAGSPLHF.